This T cell receptor beta chain was identified during a study of T cell changes during pregnancy in multiple sclerosis. Some clones are missing from TCRdb's copy, which holds only in-frame ones; the method was immunoSEQ multiplex PCR. The sample records about 35,000 clones, nearly 95% being singletons. This clone appeared once. This CDR3 is 16 amino acids long. Trimming cost V 6 bases and J 6 bases, with 24 bases left between them. Per germline, CDR1 MNHNY and CDR2 SVGAGI (reference sequence). This sequence originates from a female donor in good health, enrolled as a control in a pregnancy study. The sequencing here drew on CD4+ T cells from peripheral blood mononuclear cells, taken in the third trimester of pregnancy. The chain has TRBV6-6 and TRBJ2-7, with TRBD2 as a possible D gene (5 bases). The CDR3 coding sequence is TGTGCCAGCAGCCGCCTCGTTGGGCCGAGGGATACCGAGCAGTACTTC. It translates to CASSRLVGPRDTEQYF.